This T cell receptor (beta chain) was sequenced in a study of sequential checkpoint blockade in melanoma. Produced via immunoSEQ multiplex PCR; TCRdb's table is partial and in-frame only. Altogether some 3,800 clones are present, roughly 57% being singletons, with the ten largest covering 20%. Treatment of the sample: randomized to nivolumab then ipilimumab (arm A) or the reverse (arm B). None of the patients previously received DNA-damaging chemotherapy. PBMC sorting kept live CD3+CD8+ cells without CD19 or CD56. This CDR3 spans 11 amino acids. The V end lost 4 bases, the J end lost 3 bases, and 7 bases lay between the germline ends. Germline-derived CDR1 and CDR2 are SQVTM and ANQGSEA.

The material was CD8+ T cells sorted from blood (inferred from file names), obtained from a patient given nivolumab and ipilimumab in sequence. This sequence was found in a human patient with melanoma. Some clones in this sample may be carry-over from other donors' samples. The chain is built from TRBV29-1 and TRBJ2-7, with D perhaps TRBD1 (5 bases). CDR3: CSVGQNYEQYF. The CDR3 coding sequence is TGCAGCGTTGGACAGAACTACGAGCAGTACTTC.